These 28 T cell receptor beta chains originate from one sample sequenced in a study of CD8 T cells in Susac syndrome. An input of about 0.5 to 1 ug of RNA was subjected to reverse transcription using random hexamers. TCRdb called the immunoSEQ multiplex PCR reads again in MiXCR, with one record for every CDR3 protein. The sample comprises 250,000 to 300,000 distinct CDR3 sequences, about 88% of which are singletons, and approximately 0.12% rests with the top ten. Sequenced sample: CD8+ T cells from PBMCs. Source of these receptors: a human donor with multiple sclerosis.

This clonotype appeared once. This sequence joins TRBV7-9 and TRBJ2-7, with a tentative D call TRBD1 (6 bases). Germline CDR1 SEHNR, CDR2 FQNEAQ (reference sequence). The CDR3 length is 15 residues. V lost 5 bases and J 1 base, leaving 15 bases between the germline ends. The CDR3 region is CASSPQGPRSYEQYF. The CDR3 DNA sequence: TGTGCCAGCAGCCCGCAGGGGCCGCGGTCCTACGAGCAGTACTTC.

The chain links TRBV5-5 to TRBJ1-5; D call uncertain. The V end lost 5 bases, the J end lost 1 base, and 13 bases lay between the germline ends. This CDR3 is 15 amino acids long. Germline V gene lookup returns CDR1 SGHKS and CDR2 YYEKEE (reference sequence). CDR3 in amino acids: CASSLAEGSNQPQHF. The CDR3 DNA reads TGTGCCAGCAGTCTAGCCGAAGGGAGCAATCAGCCCCAGCATTTT.

The chain joins TRBV27 to TRBJ2-5, with D uncertain. Trimming shortened V by 5 bases and J by 1 base, and 11 bases separated the two germline ends. Germline V gene sequence: CDR1 MNHEY, CDR2 SMNVEV (reference sequence). The CDR3 totals 14 residues. The CDR3 coding sequence is TGTGCCAGCAGTGTCCACGGAGTCCAAGAGACCCAGTACTTC. Residues: CASSVHGVQETQYF.

The rearrangement links TRBV27 to TRBJ2-2, with D unresolved. Trimming left V 3 bases short and J 4 bases short, with 9 bases between. The CDR3 runs to 14 residues. Germline CDR1 is MNHEY and CDR2 is SMNVEV (reference sequence). In DNA, the CDR3 is TGTGCCAGCAGTTTGTGGCAGGTCACCGGGGAGCTGTTTTTT. Amino acid sequence: CASSLWQVTGELFF.

The chain joins TRBV7-9 to TRBJ1-3; a possible D gene is TRBD1 (6 bases). The CDR3 runs 14 residues. CDR1 is SEHNR and CDR2 is FQNEAQ in the germline V gene (reference sequence). V was trimmed by 5 bases and J by 0 bases, leaving 8 bases between them. This CDR3 reads CASSQGTSGNTIYF. The CDR3 DNA reads TGTGCCAGCAGCCAGGGGACCTCTGGAAACACCATATATTTT. Supplemented by reference TRBV7-9 and TRBJ1-3, the full variable domain reads DTGVSQNPRHKITKRGQNVTFRCDPISEHNRLYWYRQTLGQGPEFLTYFQNEAQLEKSRLLSDRFSAERPKGSFSTLEIQRTEQGDSAMYLCASSQGTSGNTIYFGEGSWLTVV.

This clonotype was detected once. The chain employs TRBV7-6 and TRBJ2-6; 8 positions agree with TRBD1. The germline V gene has CDR1 SGHVS and CDR2 FNYEAQ. CDR3 length: 17 residues. Trimming removed 5 bases from V and 4 bases from J; junction bases left unmatched: 10. CDR3 coding DNA: TGTGCCAGCAGCGCTAGTCGACAGGGGTACGGGGCCAACGTCCTGACTTTC. As protein: CASSASRQGYGANVLTF.

The chain recombines TRBV20-1 with TRBJ1-5, with D unresolved. The germline CDR1 and CDR2 sequences are DFQATT and SNEGSKA (reference sequence). The CDR3 extends over 18 amino acids. Trimming left V 5 bases short and J 0 bases short, with 23 bases between. The CDR3 spells CSAQPARARVSSNQPQHF. Here the CDR3 DNA reads TGCAGTGCTCAGCCGGCACGTGCTCGCGTGAGTAGCAATCAGCCCCAGCATTTT.

V and J are TRBV14 and TRBJ1-5; D might be TRBD1 (6 bases). This CDR3 has 17 amino acids. Germline-derived CDR1 and CDR2 are SGHDN and FVKESK. The germline V and J ends were trimmed by 1 base and 3 bases, with 16 bases remaining between them. CDR3 protein: CASSQVVGQSSNQPQHF. The CDR3 coding sequence is TGTGCCAGCAGCCAAGTCGTCGGACAGAGTTCCAATCAGCCCCAGCATTTT.

V is TRBV7-9 and J is TRBJ2-7, with a possible D match to TRBD1 (6 bases). Germline V gives CDR1 SEHNR, CDR2 FQNEAQ (reference sequence). The V gene lost 4 bases and the J gene lost 5 bases, with 9 bases spanning the gap. The CDR3 totals 12 residues. The CDR3 spells CASSSYRDEQYF. DNA of the CDR3: TGTGCCAGCAGCTCCTACAGGGACGAGCAGTACTTC.

V usage is TRBV6-1 and J usage is TRBJ2-7; the D gene is possibly TRBD2 (5 bases). The V gene lost 3 bases and the J gene lost 4 bases, with 7 bases spanning the gap. CDR1 and CDR2 from the germline V gene are MNHNS and SASEGT. CDR3 length: 12 residues. The CDR3 bases are TGTGCCAGCAGTGAGGACTTTTACGAGCAGTACTTC. It yields the protein CASSEDFYEQYF.

The V call is TRBV9, the J call TRBJ1-2; 7 positions match TRBD1. This CDR3 is 16 amino acids long. Trimming removed 3 bases from V and 2 bases from J; junction bases left unmatched: 10. CDR1 and CDR2 from the germline V gene are SGDLS and YYNGEE. The CDR3 loop is CASSAGQKGSNYGYTF. The CDR3 DNA follows: TGTGCCAGCAGCGCGGGACAGAAGGGGAGCAACTATGGCTACACCTTC. The complete variable domain, with remaining parts taken from reference TRBV9 and TRBJ1-2, reads DSGVTQTPKHLITATGQRVTLRCSPRSGDLSVYWYQQSLDQGLQFLIQYYNGEERAKGNILERFSAQQFPDLHSELNLSSLELGDSALYFCASSAGQKGSNYGYTFGSGTRLTVV.

This sequence joins TRBV2 and TRBJ2-7; 9 bases fit TRBD1. The CDR3 covers 17 residues. V was clipped by 3 bases and J by 9 bases; unmatched bases: 18. CDR1 SNHLY and CDR2 FYNNEI come from the germline V gene. As DNA, the CDR3 is TGTGCCAGCAGTGATTTACCCGGGACAGGGTTCTCGTCCAGGCAGTACTTC. Translated, it gives CASSDLPGTGFSSRQYF. The variable domain in full, completed from reference TRBV2 and TRBJ2-7, reads EPEVTQTPSHQVTQMGQEVILRCVPISNHLYFYWYRQILGQKVEFLVSFYNNEISEKSEIFDDQFSVERPDGSNFTLKIRSTKLEDSAMYFCASSDLPGTGFSSRQYFGPGTRLTVT.

The J gene is TRBJ1-1, the V gene TRBV10-3; D remains ambiguous. V lost 3 bases to trimming and J lost 5 bases, with 13 bases between them. Germline values: CDR1 ENHRY, CDR2 SYGVKD. The CDR3 loop spans 14 amino acids. CDR3 DNA: TGTGCCATCAGTGAAAAGATAACGGGGACTGAAGCTTTCTTT. It specifies CAISEKITGTEAFF.

The rearrangement links TRBV15 to TRBJ2-7, with D hard to call. The CDR3 is made up of 13 amino acids. CDR1 is LNHNV, CDR2 YYDKDF, per germline (reference sequence). V lost 3 bases and J 6 bases, leaving 12 bases between the germline ends. The CDR3 DNA is TGTGCCACCAGCAGGGCCTTATGGGGCGAGCAGTACTTC. Its translation is CATSRALWGEQYF.

This chain connects TRBV15 to TRBJ2-3; TRBD2 is a possible D gene (5 bases). The CDR3 sequence is 12 residues long. V lost 8 bases to trimming and J lost 6 bases, with 12 bases between them. Per germline, CDR1 LNHNV and CDR2 YYDKDF (reference sequence). The CDR3 here is CATALLADTQYF. DNA of the CDR3: TGTGCCACCGCGCTTTTAGCGGATACGCAGTATTTT.

This rearrangement joins TRBV7-9 to TRBJ1-2, with 7 bases identical to TRBD1. V gave up 4 bases and J gave up 6 bases; unmatched junction bases: 14. The length of the CDR3 is 16 residues. Germline CDR1 is SEHNR and CDR2 is FQNEAQ (reference sequence). The CDR3 nucleotides read TGTGCCAGCAGCTCAGACAGGGTCCGGATGAGCAATGGCTACACCTTC. Protein product: CASSSDRVRMSNGYTF.

This sequence joins TRBV4-1 and TRBJ2-5; TRBD2 agrees at 8 bases. This CDR3 contains 17 residues. J was trimmed by 3 bases and V by 2 bases; bases with no gene match: 11. Germline V gene lookup returns CDR1 MGHRA and CDR2 YSYEKL. CDR3 sequence (DNA): TGCGCCAGCAGCCAACTAGGGCGGGGACTAGAAGAAGAGACCCAGTACTTC. Its translation is CASSQLGRGLEEETQYF.

The chain couples TRBV6-1 to TRBJ1-1; D gene unclear. The germline CDR1 and CDR2 sequences are MNHNS and SASEGT. This CDR3 is built from 11 residues. V was shortened by 5 bases and J by 8 bases, with 9 bases between the two germline ends. CDR3: CASSLPGEAFF. CDR3 in DNA: TGTGCCAGCAGTCTACCCGGGGAAGCTTTCTTT.

The chain links TRBV6-2 or TRBV6-3 to TRBJ2-3, with no clear D. V was clipped by 7 bases and J by 2 bases, with 4 bases between them. CDR3 length equals 11 residues. Germline CDR1 and CDR2: MNHEY and SVGEGT. CDR3 nucleotide sequence: TGTGCCAGCACCGCCACAGATACGCAGTATTTT. Its protein is CASTATDTQYF.

The V call is TRBV29-1, the J call TRBJ2-7; 7 bases are shared with TRBD1. The germline V gene encodes CDR1 SQVTM and CDR2 ANQGSEA. V was clipped by 6 bases and J by 1 base; unmatched bases: 6. This CDR3 has 13 residues. This CDR3 is CSVSGQTSYEQYF. CDR3 DNA sequence: TGCAGCGTGTCGGGACAGACGTCCTACGAGCAGTACTTC.

This chain joins TRBV5-6 and TRBJ2-7, with D hard to call. The germline V gene encodes CDR1 SGHDT and CDR2 YYEEEE. Trimming shortened V by 3 bases and J by 2 bases, and 6 bases separated the two germline ends. The CDR3 length is 12 residues. This chain's CDR3 is CASSSFPYEQYF. For the CDR3, the DNA is TGTGCCAGCAGCTCCTTCCCCTACGAGCAGTACTTC. The full variable domain, its missing parts supplied by reference TRBV5-6 and TRBJ2-7, is DAGVTQSPTHLIKTRGQQVTLRCSPKSGHDTVSWYQQALGQGPQFIFQYYEEEERQRGNFPDRFSGHQFPNYSSELNVNALLLGDSALYLCASSSFPYEQYFGPGTRLTVT.

V gene TRBV28 combines with J gene TRBJ2-1; 10 bases agree with TRBD1. The CDR3 contains 16 residues. V shed 4 bases and J 2 bases; nucleotides not matched to a gene: 5. Germline values: CDR1 MDHEN, CDR2 SYDVKM. CDR3 in DNA: TGTGCCAGCAGTTCTCTGGACAGGGGGGCCTACAATGAGCAGTTCTTC. Amino acid sequence: CASSSLDRGAYNEQFF.

The chain has TRBV24-1 and TRBJ1-2; the D gene is possibly TRBD1 (6 bases). Germline V gives CDR1 KGHDR, CDR2 SFDVKD. This CDR3 spans 14 amino acids. V was clipped by 0 bases and J by 7 bases, with 11 bases between them. The CDR3: CATSDLNGGSGYTF. The DNA of the CDR3 is TGTGCCACCAGTGATTTGAACGGGGGCAGTGGCTACACCTTC.

This clonotype appeared once. The rearrangement joins TRBV12-3 or TRBV12-4 to TRBJ2-7, with D possibly being TRBD2 (5 bases). The CDR3 is 13 residues long. The V gene lost 5 bases and the J gene lost 5 bases, with 13 bases spanning the gap. CDR3 residues: CASSPDWPHEQYF. CDR3 in DNA: TGTGCCAGCAGTCCGGACTGGCCTCACGAGCAGTACTTC.

The CDR3 sequence is CASSDLTGSFYEQYF. The CDR3 coding sequence is TGTGCCAGCAGCGATTTGACGGGGTCTTTTTACGAGCAGTACTTC. This chain links TRBV28 with TRBJ2-7; TRBD2 is a possible D gene (5 bases). The V gene's germline CDR1 is MDHEN and CDR2 SYDVKM. The CDR3 runs 15 residues. The V end was cut by 6 bases, the J end by 4 bases, with 19 bases between.

The chain links TRBV18 to TRBJ1-6; TRBD1 aligns across 9 bases. This CDR3 is 14 amino acids long. Germline CDR1 is KGHSH and CDR2 is LQKENI. V lost 5 bases to trimming and J lost 9 bases; unmatched junction nucleotides: 5. The CDR3 is CASSTGQGTSPLHF. The CDR3 region has the DNA TGTGCCAGCTCAACGGGACAGGGAACTTCACCCCTCCACTTT.

V gene TRBV10-3 combines with J gene TRBJ2-7; tentative D call: TRBD1 (5 bases). V lost 0 bases and J 6 bases, leaving 9 bases between the germline ends. The CDR3 length is 13 residues. The germline V gene encodes CDR1 ENHRY and CDR2 SYGVKD. The CDR3 loop is CAISESPGREQYF. CDR3 sequence (DNA): TGTGCCATCAGTGAGTCCCCAGGGCGCGAGCAGTACTTC.

This clonotype was observed once. The chain employs TRBV5-6 and TRBJ2-1; D assignment may be TRBD1 or TRBD2 (5 bases each). This CDR3 contains 15 residues. With 3 bases removed from V and 6 bases from J, the gap between germline ends came to 16 bases. CDR1 SGHDT and CDR2 YYEEEE come from the germline V gene. The CDR3 reads CASSWGSTSSNEQFF. CDR3 nucleotide sequence: TGTGCCAGCAGCTGGGGCTCAACTAGTTCCAATGAGCAGTTCTTC.